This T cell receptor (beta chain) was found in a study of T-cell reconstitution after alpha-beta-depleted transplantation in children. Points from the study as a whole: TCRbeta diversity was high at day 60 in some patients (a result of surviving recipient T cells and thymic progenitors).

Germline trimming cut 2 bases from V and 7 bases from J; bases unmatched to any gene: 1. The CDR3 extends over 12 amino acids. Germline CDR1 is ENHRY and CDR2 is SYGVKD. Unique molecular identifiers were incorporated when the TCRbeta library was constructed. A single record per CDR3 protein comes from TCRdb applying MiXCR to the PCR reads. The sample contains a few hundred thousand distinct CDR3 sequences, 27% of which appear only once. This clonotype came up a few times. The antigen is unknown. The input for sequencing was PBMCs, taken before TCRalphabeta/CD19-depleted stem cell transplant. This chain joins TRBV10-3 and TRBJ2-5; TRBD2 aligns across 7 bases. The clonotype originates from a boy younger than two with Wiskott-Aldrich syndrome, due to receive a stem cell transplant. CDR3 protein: CAISEGEGTQYF. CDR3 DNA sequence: TGTGCCATCAGTGAGGGGGAGGGGACCCAGTACTTC.